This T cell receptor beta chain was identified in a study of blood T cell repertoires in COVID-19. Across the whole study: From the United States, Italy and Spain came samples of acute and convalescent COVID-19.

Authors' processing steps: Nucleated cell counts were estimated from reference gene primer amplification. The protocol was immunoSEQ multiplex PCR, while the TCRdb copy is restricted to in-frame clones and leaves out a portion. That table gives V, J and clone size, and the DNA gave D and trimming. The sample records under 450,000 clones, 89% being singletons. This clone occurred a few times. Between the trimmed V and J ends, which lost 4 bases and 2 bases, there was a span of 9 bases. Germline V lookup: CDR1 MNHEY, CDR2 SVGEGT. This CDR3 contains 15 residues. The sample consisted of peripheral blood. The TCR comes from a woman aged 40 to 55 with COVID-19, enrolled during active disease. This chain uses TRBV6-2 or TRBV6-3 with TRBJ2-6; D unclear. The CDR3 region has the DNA TGTGCCAGCAGTTCCTCGGCTGCTGGGGCCAACGTCCTGACTTTC. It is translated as CASSSSAAGANVLTF.